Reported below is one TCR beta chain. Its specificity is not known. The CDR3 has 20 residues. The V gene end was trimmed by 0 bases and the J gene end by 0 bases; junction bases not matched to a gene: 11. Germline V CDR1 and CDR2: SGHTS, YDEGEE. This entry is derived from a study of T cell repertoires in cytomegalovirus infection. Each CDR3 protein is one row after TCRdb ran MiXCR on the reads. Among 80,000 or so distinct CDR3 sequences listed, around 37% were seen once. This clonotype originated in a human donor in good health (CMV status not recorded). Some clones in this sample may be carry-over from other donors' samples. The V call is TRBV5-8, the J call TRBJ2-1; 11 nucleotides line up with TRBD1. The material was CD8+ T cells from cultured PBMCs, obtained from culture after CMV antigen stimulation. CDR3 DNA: TGTGCCAGCAGCTTGGAGGGGGACAGGGGGTACTGGAACTCCTACAATGAGCAGTTCTTC. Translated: CASSLEGDRGYWNSYNEQFF. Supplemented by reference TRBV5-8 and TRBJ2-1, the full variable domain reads EAGVTQSPTHLIKTRGQQATLRCSPISGHTSVYWYQQALGLGLQFLLWYDEGEERNRGNFPPRFSGRQFPNYSSELNVNALELEDSALYLCASSLEGDRGYWNSYNEQFFGPGTRLTVL.